This TCR beta chain was identified during a study of response to subunit inactivated influenza vaccine. Study-wide points: With each seasonal influenza vaccination, the authors suggested, few new T cells are recruited.

Germline CDR1 SGHAT, CDR2 FQNNGV. Trimming took off 5 bases at V and 5 bases at J, with 22 bases between the two ends. The CDR3 covers 17 residues. This clonotype has just a few counts. Its antigen is still unknown. TCRdb passed the RT-PCR reads through MiXCR, listing each CDR3 protein once. There are 500,000 or so distinct CDR3 sequences in the sample; 16% occur only once, and 2.5% to 3.5% lies in the top ten. This rearrangement joins TRBV11-2 to TRBJ1-3; D gene unclear. The sequencing here drew on CD4+ T cells sorted from PBMCs, taken less than 25 months after vaccination. This clonotype originated in a man aged 45 to 75 who received an inactivated influenza vaccine. The CDR3 DNA reads as TGTGCCAGCAGCCCCGGTAGAAACAGTGCTACAAGAAACACCATATATTTT. Protein: CASSPGRNSATRNTIYF.